This TCR beta chain was identified during a study of blood T cell repertoires in COVID-19. Study overall: The United States, Italy and Spain supplied acute and convalescent COVID-19 samples. Sources were T cells, B-cell-depleted T cells, or PBMCs; the material itself was cDNA or gDNA.

Original methodology: How many nucleated cells were present was estimated from reference gene primer amplification. Repertoires were generated with immunoSEQ multiplex PCR, while TCRdb's copy carries only in-frame clones and drops some. V and J calls and clone size come straight from that table; D and trimming were deduced from the DNA. The profile covers under 300,000 clones, with under 85% appearing a single time and 4% to 4.5% taken by the ten largest. CDR3 length: 13 amino acids. Trimming removed 8 bases at V and 4 bases at J, with 14 bases between. CDR1 and CDR2 from the germline V gene are SGHTA and FQGTGA.

This chain links TRBV7-3 with TRBJ1-1; D perhaps matches TRBD1 (5 bases). The specimen was peripheral blood. The receptor was isolated from a woman in her thirties or forties with active or convalescent COVID-19. CDR3 region: CASSQRGGTEAFF. DNA of the CDR3: TGTGCCAGCTCCCAAAGGGGAGGCACTGAAGCTTTCTTT.